Following are 4 T cell receptor beta chains from one sample sequenced in a study of shared clonotypes between healthy human individuals. Assay used: immunoSEQ multiplex PCR; TCRdb lists only in-frame clones, some missing. Here the sample spans over a million clones, over 95% being singletons. Sequencing was performed on naive CD4+ T cells sorted from blood. Indicated subset: CD45RA+ positively selected. These receptor sequences come from a man under 40 in good health.

As regards this clone: The sample holds other DNA sequences that translate to the same CDR3. The V gene is TRBV19, the J gene TRBJ2-7; the match to TRBD2 covers 12 bases. With 4 bases clipped from V and 3 bases from J, the junction kept 1 base outside the gene matches. CDR1 is LNHDA, CDR2 SQIVND, per germline (reference sequence). The CDR3 has 14 residues. Written as DNA, the CDR3 is TGTGCCAGTAGTAGACTAGCGGGAGACTACGAGCAGTACTTC. It specifies CASSRLAGDYEQYF.

This chain joins TRBV11-2 and TRBJ1-2, with a possible D match to TRBD1 (6 bases). The CDR3 has 15 amino acids. Germline-derived CDR1 and CDR2 are SGHAT and FQNNGV. Trimming shortened V by 0 bases and J by 4 bases, and 12 bases separated the two germline ends. The CDR3 sequence is CASSLDRGGFYGYTF. CDR3 DNA sequence: TGTGCCAGCAGCTTAGACAGGGGAGGTTTCTATGGCTACACCTTC.

The rearrangement links TRBV7-9 to TRBJ2-7; a weak D match, TRBD1 (6 bases). This CDR3 is 13 amino acids long. Germline V gives CDR1 SEHNR, CDR2 FQNEAQ (reference sequence). Trimming pared 5 bases from V and 7 bases from J, leaving 15 bases between. The CDR3 nucleotides read TGTGCCAGCAGCCCCCCCGACAGGATGGAGCAGTACTTC. Amino acids: CASSPPDRMEQYF.

This chain links TRBV30 with TRBJ1-2, with D tentatively TRBD1 (6 bases). Trimming cost V 7 bases and J 6 bases, with 12 bases left between them. The germline V gene has CDR1 GTSNPN and CDR2 SVGIG (reference sequence). The CDR3 length is 11 residues. CDR3 coding DNA: TGTGCCTTGGGTACAGGGAATGGCTACACCTTC. Translated, it gives CALGTGNGYTF.